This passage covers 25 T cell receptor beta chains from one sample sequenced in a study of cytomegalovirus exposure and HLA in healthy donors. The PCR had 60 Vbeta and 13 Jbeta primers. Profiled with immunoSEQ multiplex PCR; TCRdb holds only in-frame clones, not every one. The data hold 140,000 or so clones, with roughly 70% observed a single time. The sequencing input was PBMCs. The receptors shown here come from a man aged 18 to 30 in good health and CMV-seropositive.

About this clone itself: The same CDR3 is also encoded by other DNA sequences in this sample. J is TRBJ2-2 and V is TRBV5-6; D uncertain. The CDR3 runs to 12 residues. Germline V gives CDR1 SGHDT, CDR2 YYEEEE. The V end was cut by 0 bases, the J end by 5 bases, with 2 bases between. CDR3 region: CASSLATGELFF. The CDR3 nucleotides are TGTGCCAGCAGCTTGGCGACCGGGGAGCTGTTTTTT. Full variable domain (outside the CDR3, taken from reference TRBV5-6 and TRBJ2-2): DAGVTQSPTHLIKTRGQQVTLRCSPKSGHDTVSWYQQALGQGPQFIFQYYEEEERQRGNFPDRFSGHQFPNYSSELNVNALLLGDSALYLCASSLATGELFFGEGSRLTVL.

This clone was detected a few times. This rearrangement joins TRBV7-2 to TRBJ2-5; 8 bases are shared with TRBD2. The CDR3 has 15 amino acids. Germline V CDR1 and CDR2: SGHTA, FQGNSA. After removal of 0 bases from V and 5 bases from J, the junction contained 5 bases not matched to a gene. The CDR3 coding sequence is TGTGCCAGCAGCTTAGCTCGACTAGCGATCGAGACCCAGTACTTC. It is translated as CASSLARLAIETQYF.

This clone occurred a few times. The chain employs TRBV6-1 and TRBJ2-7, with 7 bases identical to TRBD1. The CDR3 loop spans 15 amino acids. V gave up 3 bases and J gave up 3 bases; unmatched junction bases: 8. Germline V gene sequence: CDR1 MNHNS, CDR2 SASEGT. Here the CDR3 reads CASSDRQGRFYEQYF. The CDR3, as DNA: TGTGCCAGCAGTGACCGACAGGGCCGCTTCTACGAGCAGTACTTC.

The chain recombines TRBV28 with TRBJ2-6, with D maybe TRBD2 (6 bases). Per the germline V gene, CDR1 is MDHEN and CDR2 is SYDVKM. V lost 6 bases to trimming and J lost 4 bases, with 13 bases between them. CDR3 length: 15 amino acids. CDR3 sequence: CASRFRGKGANVLTF. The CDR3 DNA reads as TGTGCCAGCAGATTTCGGGGGAAAGGGGCCAACGTCCTGACTTTC.

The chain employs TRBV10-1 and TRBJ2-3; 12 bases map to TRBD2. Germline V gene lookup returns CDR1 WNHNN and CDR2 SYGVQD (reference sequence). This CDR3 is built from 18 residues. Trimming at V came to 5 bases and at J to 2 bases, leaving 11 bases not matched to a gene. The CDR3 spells CASSPTSGRPTPTDTQYF. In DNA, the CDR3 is TGCGCCAGCAGTCCAACTAGCGGGAGGCCCACACCCACAGATACGCAGTATTTT.

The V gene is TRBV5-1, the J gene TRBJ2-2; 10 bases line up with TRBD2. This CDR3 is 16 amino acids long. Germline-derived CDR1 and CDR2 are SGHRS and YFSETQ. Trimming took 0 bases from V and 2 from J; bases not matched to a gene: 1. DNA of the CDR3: TGCGCCAGCAGCTTGGGACTAGCGGGCAACACCGGGGAGCTGTTTTTT. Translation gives CASSLGLAGNTGELFF.

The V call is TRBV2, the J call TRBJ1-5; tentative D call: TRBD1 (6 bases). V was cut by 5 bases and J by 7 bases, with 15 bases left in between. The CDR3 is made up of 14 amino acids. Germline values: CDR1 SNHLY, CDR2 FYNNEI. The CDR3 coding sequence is TGTGCCAGCAGTCAAGACAGGATAGGACAGCCCCAGCATTTT. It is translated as CASSQDRIGQPQHF.

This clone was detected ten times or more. CDR3 sequence: CASADRVMWNEQFF. The CDR3, as DNA: TGTGCCAGCGCGGACAGGGTGATGTGGAATGAGCAGTTCTTC. The chain carries TRBV27 and TRBJ2-1; 8 bases line up with TRBD1. The CDR3 totals 14 residues. V lost 8 bases to trimming and J lost 7 bases; unmatched junction nucleotides: 10. Germline CDR1 is MNHEY and CDR2 is SMNVEV (reference sequence).

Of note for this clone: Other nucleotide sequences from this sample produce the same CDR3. CDR3 coding DNA: TGTGCCAGCTCTCGGACAGATACGCAGTATTTT. Its translation is CASSRTDTQYF. The gene calls are TRBV7-9 and TRBJ2-3; D unclear. Germline lookup yields CDR1 SEHNR and CDR2 FQNEAQ (reference sequence). V was cut by 8 bases and J by 3 bases, with 6 bases left in between. CDR3 length: 11 amino acids.

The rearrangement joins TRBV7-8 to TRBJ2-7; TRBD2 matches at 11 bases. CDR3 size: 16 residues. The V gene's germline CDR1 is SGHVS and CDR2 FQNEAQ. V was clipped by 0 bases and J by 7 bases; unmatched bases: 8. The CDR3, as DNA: TGTGCCAGCAGCTTAGCTTCTAGCGGGGGGCCGGGAGAGCAGTACTTC. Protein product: CASSLASSGGPGEQYF.

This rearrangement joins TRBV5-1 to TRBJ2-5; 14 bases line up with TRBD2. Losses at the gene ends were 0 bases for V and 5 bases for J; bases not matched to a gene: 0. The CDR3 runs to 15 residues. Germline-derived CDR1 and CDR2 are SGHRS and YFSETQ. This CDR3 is CASSLGTSGGETQYF. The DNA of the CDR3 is TGCGCCAGCAGCTTGGGGACTAGCGGGGGGGAGACCCAGTACTTC.

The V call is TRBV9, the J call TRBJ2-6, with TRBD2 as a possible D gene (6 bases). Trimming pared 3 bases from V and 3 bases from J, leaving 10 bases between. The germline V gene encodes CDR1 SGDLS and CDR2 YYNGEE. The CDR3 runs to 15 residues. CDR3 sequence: CASSDGGGGANVLTF. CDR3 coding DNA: TGTGCCAGCAGCGACGGGGGTGGTGGGGCCAACGTCCTGACTTTC.

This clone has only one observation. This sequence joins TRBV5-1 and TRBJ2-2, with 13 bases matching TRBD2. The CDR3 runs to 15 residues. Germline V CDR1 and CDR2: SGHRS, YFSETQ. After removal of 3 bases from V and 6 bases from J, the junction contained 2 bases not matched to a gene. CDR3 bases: TGCGCCAGCAGCTCGGGACTAGCGGGACCCGGGGAGCTGTTTTTT. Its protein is CASSSGLAGPGELFF.

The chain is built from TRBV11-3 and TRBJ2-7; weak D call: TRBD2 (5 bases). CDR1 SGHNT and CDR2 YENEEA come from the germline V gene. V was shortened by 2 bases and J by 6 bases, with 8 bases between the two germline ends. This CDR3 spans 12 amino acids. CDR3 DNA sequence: TGTGCCAGCAGCTTATCTCGGGGCGAGCAGTACTTC. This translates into CASSLSRGEQYF.

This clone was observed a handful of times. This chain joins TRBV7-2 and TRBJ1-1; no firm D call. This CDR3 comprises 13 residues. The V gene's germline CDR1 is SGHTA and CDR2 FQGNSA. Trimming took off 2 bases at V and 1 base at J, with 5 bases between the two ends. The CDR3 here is CASSLYGNTEAFF. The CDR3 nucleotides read TGTGCCAGCAGCTTATACGGGAACACTGAAGCTTTCTTT. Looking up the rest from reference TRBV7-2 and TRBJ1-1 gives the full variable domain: GAGVSQSPSNKVTEKGKDVELRCDPISGHTALYWYRQSLGQGLEFLIYFQGNSAPDKSGLPSDRFSAERTGGSVSTLTIQRTQQEDSAVYLCASSLYGNTEAFFGQGTRLTVV.

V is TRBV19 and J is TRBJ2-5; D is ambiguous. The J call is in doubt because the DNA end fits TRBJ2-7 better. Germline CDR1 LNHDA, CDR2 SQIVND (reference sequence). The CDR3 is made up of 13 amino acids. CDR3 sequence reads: CASSAEVGHEQYF. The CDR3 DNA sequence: TGTGCCAGTAGTGCTGAGGTCGGCCACGAGCAGTACTTC.

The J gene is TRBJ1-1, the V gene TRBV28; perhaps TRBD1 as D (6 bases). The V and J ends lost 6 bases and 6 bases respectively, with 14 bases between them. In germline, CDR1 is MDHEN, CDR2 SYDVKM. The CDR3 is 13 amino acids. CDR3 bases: TGTGCCAGCAGAGTAGGGGGGGCCCCTGAAGCTTTCTTT. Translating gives CASRVGGAPEAFF. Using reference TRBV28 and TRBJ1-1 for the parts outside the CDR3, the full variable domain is DVKVTQSSRYLVKRTGEKVFLECVQDMDHENMFWYRQDPGLGLRLIYFSYDVKMKEKGDIPEGYSVSREKKERFSLILESASTNQTSMYLCASRVGGAPEAFFGQGTRLTVV.

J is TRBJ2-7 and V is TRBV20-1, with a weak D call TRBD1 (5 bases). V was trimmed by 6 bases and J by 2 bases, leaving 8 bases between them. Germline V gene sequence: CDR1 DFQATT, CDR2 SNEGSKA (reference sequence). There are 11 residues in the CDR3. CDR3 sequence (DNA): TGCAGTGCGAGCAGGGCCTACGAGCAGTACTTC. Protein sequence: CSASRAYEQYF.

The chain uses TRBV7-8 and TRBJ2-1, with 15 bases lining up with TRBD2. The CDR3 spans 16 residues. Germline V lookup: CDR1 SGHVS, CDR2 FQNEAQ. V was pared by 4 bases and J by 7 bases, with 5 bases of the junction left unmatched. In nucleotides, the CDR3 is TGTGCCAGCAGCTCTACCGGGACTAGCGGGGGGAATGAGCAGTTCTTC. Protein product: CASSSTGTSGGNEQFF.

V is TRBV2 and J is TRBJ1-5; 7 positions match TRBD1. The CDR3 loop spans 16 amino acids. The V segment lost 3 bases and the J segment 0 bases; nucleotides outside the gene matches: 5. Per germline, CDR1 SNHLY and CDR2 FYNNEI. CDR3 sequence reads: CASSETGRFSNQPQHF. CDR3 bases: TGTGCCAGCAGTGAGACAGGGCGGTTTAGCAATCAGCCCCAGCATTTT.

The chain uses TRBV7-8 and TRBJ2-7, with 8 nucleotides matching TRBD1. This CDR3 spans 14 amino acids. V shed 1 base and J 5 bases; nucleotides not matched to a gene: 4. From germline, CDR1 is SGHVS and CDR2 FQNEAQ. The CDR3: CASSLGSGGHEQYF. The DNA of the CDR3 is TGTGCCAGCAGCTTAGGGTCAGGGGGCCACGAGCAGTACTTC. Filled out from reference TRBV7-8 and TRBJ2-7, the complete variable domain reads GAGVSQSPRYKVAKRGQDVALRCDPISGHVSLFWYQQALGQGPEFLTYFQNEAQLDKSGLPSDRFFAERPEGSVSTLKIQRTQQEDSAVYLCASSLGSGGHEQYFGPGTRLTVT.

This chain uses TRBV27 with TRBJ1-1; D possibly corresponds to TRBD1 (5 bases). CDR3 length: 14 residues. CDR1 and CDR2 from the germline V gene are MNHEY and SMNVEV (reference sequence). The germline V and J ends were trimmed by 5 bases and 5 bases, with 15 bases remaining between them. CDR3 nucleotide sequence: TGTGCCAGCAGTGTTAACGGGGGTGGGACTGAAGCTTTCTTT. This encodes CASSVNGGGTEAFF.

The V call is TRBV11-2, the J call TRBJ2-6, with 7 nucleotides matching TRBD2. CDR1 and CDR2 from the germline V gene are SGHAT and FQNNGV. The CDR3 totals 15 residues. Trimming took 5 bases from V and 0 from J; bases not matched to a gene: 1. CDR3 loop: CASSGGDSGANVLTF. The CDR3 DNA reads TGTGCCAGCAGCGGGGGGGACTCTGGGGCCAACGTCCTGACTTTC.

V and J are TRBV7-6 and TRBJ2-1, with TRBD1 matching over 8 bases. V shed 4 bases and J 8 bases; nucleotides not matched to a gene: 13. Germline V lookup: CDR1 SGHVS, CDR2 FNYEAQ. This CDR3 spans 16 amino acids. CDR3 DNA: TGTGCCAGCAGCTCCTCGCAGGGGGCAGCAGGCTATGAGCAGTTCTTC. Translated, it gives CASSSSQGAAGYEQFF. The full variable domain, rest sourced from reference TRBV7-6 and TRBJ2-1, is GAGVSQSPRYKVTKRGQDVALRCDPISGHVSLYWYRQALGQGPEFLTYFNYEAQQDKSGLPNDRFSAERPEGSISTLTIQRTEQRDSAMYRCASSSSQGAAGYEQFFGPGTRLTVL.

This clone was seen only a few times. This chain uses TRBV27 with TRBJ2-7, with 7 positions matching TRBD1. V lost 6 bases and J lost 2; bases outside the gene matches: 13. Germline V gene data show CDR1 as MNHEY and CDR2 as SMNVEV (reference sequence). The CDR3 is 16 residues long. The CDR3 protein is CASRGHLDRRPYEQYF. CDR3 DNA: TGTGCCAGCAGGGGTCATCTGGACAGGAGGCCCTACGAGCAGTACTTC.